The present T cell receptor beta chain was sequenced within a study of blood T cell repertoires in COVID-19. As for the study in general: PBMCs, B-cell-depleted T cells, or T cells were the source of the cDNA or gDNA that made up the material.

The germline V gene encodes CDR1 SGHNT and CDR2 YENEEA. The CDR3 has 18 residues. The ends lost 1 base at V and 4 bases at J; junction bases unmatched: 12. In the original workflow: Reference gene primers were amplified, and this amplification served to estimate nucleated cell counts. The assay was immunoSEQ multiplex PCR, and TCRdb's table has in-frame clones only and misses some. V and J calls plus clone size are reproduced from that table; the DNA served to infer D and trimming. The sample records under 300,000 clones, roughly 89% being singletons. This clonotype originated in a man aged 25-40 years who had recovered from COVID-19. Sequenced input: peripheral blood. The chain carries TRBV11-3 and TRBJ2-1; 8 bases are shared with TRBD2. Here the CDR3 DNA reads TGTGCCAGCAGCTTAGGCCCTCTAGGACTAGCAGATTACAATGAGCAGTTCTTC. This codes for CASSLGPLGLADYNEQFF.